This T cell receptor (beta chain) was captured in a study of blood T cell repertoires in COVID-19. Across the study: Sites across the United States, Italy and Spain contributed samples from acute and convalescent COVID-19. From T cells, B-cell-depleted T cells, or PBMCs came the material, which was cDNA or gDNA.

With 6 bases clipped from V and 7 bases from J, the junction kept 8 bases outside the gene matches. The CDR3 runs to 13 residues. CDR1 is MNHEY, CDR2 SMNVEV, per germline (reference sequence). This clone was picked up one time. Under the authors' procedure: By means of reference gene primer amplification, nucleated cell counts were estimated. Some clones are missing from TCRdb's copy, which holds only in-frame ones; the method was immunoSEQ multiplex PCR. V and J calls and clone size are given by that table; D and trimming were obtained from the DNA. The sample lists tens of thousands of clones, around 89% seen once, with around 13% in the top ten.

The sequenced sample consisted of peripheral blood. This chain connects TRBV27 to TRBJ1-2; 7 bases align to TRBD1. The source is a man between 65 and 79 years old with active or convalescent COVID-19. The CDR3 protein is CASRQGMVSGYTF. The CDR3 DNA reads TGTGCCAGCAGACAGGGGATGGTTTCTGGCTACACCTTC.